This T cell receptor beta chain is from a study of T cells in Graves' hyperthyroidism and ophthalmopathy. Study-level information: Peripheral blood was drawn at first diagnosis, prior to all treatment.

Aged 18 to 65, the patients had hyperthyroidism that was newly diagnosed and had lasted under 2 months. Not enrolled were patients with uncontrolled infection, other autoimmune disease, pregnancy or lactation. The investigators amplified TCR beta CDR3 regions from RNA transcripts. TCR CDR3 regions were first amplified by RT-PCR with HTBI primers. From the multiplex PCR reads, TCRdb called clonotypes with MiXCR, one entry per CDR3 protein. This table has around 300,000 distinct CDR3 sequences, over 11% appearing once. This CDR3 spans 18 amino acids. Looked up from germline, CDR1 is MDHEN and CDR2 is SYDVKM. V lost 0 bases, J lost 7 bases, and 15 bases stayed unmatched. In the case of this clonotype: A much larger clone sits a single nucleotide away, making a read error possible.

The sequence was obtained from a woman between 25 and 40 years old with Graves' hyperthyroidism. The chain has TRBV28 and TRBJ2-1; 7 bases map to TRBD2. The sequenced sample was blood. CDR3 sequence reads: CASSLWPSTSERRNEQFF. DNA of the CDR3: TGTGCCAGCAGTTTATGGCCCTCAACTAGCGAGAGACGAAATGAGCAGTTCTTC.